This T cell receptor beta chain was identified during a study of PD-1 blockade in classical Hodgkin lymphoma. Study conclusions and caveats: Whatever underlies the repertoire differences (possibly disease activity or prior therapy) remains undefined. By cycle point C4D1, TCR diversity had risen significantly in CD4+ cells (but not CD8+ cells).

Here immunoSEQ multiplex PCR was the method, and the copy in TCRdb shows in-frame clones only, minus some. The profile shows 20,000 to 25,000 clones, around 80% of them singletons. Remarks on this clone: Its antigen remains unidentified.

There was relapse after autologous stem cell transplantation in every patient, and there was variation in brentuximab vedotin exposure. Best outcomes ranged across complete response, partial response and progressive disease. The CDR3 contains 14 residues. Germline V gene sequence: CDR1 SEHNR, CDR2 FQNEAQ (reference sequence). V was pared by 6 bases and J by 5 bases, with 5 bases of the junction left unmatched. This sample comprised peripheral blood mononuclear cells (PBMCs), obtained before the second cycle of nivolumab. The chain couples TRBV7-9 to TRBJ1-3, with 9 bases lining up with TRBD1. This TCR was sampled from a human donor with classical Hodgkin lymphoma. This CDR3 reads CASSTDRGRNTIYF. The CDR3 region has the DNA TGTGCCAGCAGTACGGACAGGGGAAGAAACACCATATATTTT.